A selection of T cell receptor beta chains follows, all from one sample in a study of early T cells in non-severe SARS-CoV-2 infection. TCRdb passed the 5' RACE reads through MiXCR, listing each CDR3 protein once. Among about 89,000 distinct CDR3 sequences, around 17% were seen once, and the ten largest hold roughly 4.7%. The sample here was whole blood, taken at baseline. Receptor source: an adult who was a healthcare worker with PCR-confirmed SARS-CoV-2 infection or an uninfected control (not recorded which). Both conserved end residues are part of each CDR3. The order of the fields is D gene, J gene, V gene, clone size, CDR3 DNA, CDR3 protein. D genes are given only for firm matches. Size values are once, few and many counts, or a class for expanded clones, and some rows have none.

>TRBD1|TRBJ1-6|TRBV6-2/TRBV6-3|-
TGTGCCAGCAGAATCCAGGGGGCGCATTCACCCCTCCACTTT
CASRIQGAHSPLHF
>-|TRBJ2-5|TRBV2|-
TGTGCCAGCAGCCCCTACTATGGGGAGTCCCAAGAGACCCAGTACTTC
CASSPYYGESQETQYF
>-|TRBJ2-7|TRBV12-3/TRBV12-4|few
TGTGCCAGCAGTTTTCGGCGGTCCTACGAGCAGTACTTC
CASSFRRSYEQYF
>TRBD1|TRBJ2-1|TRBV11-2|few
TGTGCCAGCAGCCGACCACCCTCAGGGGGCAAGATGGGGAATGAGCAGTTCTTC
CASSRPPSGGKMGNEQFF
>-|TRBJ2-5|TRBV19|few
TGTGCCAGTAGGAGTCGGGGGTTAACAGAGACCCAGTACTTC
CASRSRGLTETQYF
>-|TRBJ2-7|TRBV7-9|many
TGTGCCAGCAGCTTACGCCCGGACGGCGCCGACGAGCAGTACTTC
CASSLRPDGADEQYF
>-|TRBJ2-3|TRBV5-6|few
TGTGCCAGCAGCTTTACCGGGACTAGCACAGATACGCAGTATTTT
CASSFTGTSTDTQYF
>-|TRBJ2-3|TRBV14|few
TGTGCCAGCAGCACTCATACACGGGGAGATACGCAGTATTTT
CASSTHTRGDTQYF
>-|TRBJ2-7|TRBV20-1|-
TGCAGTGCCGCCCTAGCCGACCTCGAGCAGTACTTC
CSAALADLEQYF
>-|TRBJ1-2|TRBV11-2|few
TGTGCCAGCAGCTTAGCCCGATGGGAGAGGGGCGGCTACACCTTC
CASSLARWERGGYTF
>-|TRBJ1-1|TRBV3-1|-
TGTGCCAGCAGCCAAGAGTTTTCAGCTGAAGCTTTCTTT
CASSQEFSAEAFF
>-|TRBJ1-4|TRBV29-1|-
TGCAGCGTTGAATCCTGGGAATCAGCGGGTGAAAAACTGTTTTTT
CSVESWESAGEKLFF
>-|TRBJ1-5|TRBV6-6|-
TGTGCCAGCGAGACTCGACTCAATCAGCCCCAGCATTTT
CASETRLNQPQHF
>-|TRBJ2-3|TRBV6-6|-
TGTGCCAGCAGTTACGGGGGGATCACAGATACGCAGTATTTT
CASSYGGITDTQYF
>-|TRBJ2-4|TRBV12-3/TRBV12-4|many
TGTGCCAGCAGTTTGGGGGTTCTAGCCAAAAACATTCAGTACTTC
CASSLGVLAKNIQYF
>-|TRBJ2-1|TRBV12-3/TRBV12-4|-
TGTGCCAGCAGCGCTCGGCGCGAGCAGTTCTTC
CASSARREQFF
>-|TRBJ2-5|TRBV15|few
TGTGCCACCAGCAGAGGCGGAGGGCGAGAGACCCAGTACTTC
CATSRGGGRETQYF
>-|TRBJ1-5|TRBV4-3|few
TGCGCCAGCAGCCAAGATCTCGGCCAGCGGCATAGCAATCAGCCCCAGCATTTT
CASSQDLGQRHSNQPQHF
>-|TRBJ1-2|TRBV20-1|few
TGCAGTGCTAGAGGGGGCCAGGCGGGCTATGGCTACACCTTC
CSARGGQAGYGYTF
>TRBD1|TRBJ2-1|TRBV24-1|medium-sized
TGTGCCACCAAACGGACAGGTTACTATGAGCAGTTCTTC
CATKRTGYYEQFF
>-|TRBJ2-7|TRBV19|-
TGTGCCAGTAGTGCCGGACAGCTGACCTACGAGCAGTACTTC
CASSAGQLTYEQYF
>-|TRBJ1-2|TRBV14|-
TGTGCCAGCGGGGAAGGTGGCTATGGCTACACCTTC
CASGEGGYGYTF
>-|TRBJ2-1|TRBV12-3/TRBV12-4|-
TGTGCCAGCAGTCCCAGTACTAGTCCGGATGAGCAGTTCTTC
CASSPSTSPDEQFF
>-|TRBJ2-7|TRBV28|many
TGTGCCAGCCGCTCTGCACACAGGAATCCCTACGAGCAGTACTTC
CASRSAHRNPYEQYF
>-|TRBJ2-3|TRBV7-6|few
TGTGCCAGCAGCTTAGAAACGCCGGGCACAGATACGCAGTATTTT
CASSLETPGTDTQYF
>-|TRBJ2-3|TRBV7-2|-
TGTGCCAGCAGCTTCCCGAACACAATGGATACGCAGTATTTT
CASSFPNTMDTQYF
>-|TRBJ2-1|TRBV6-6|few
TGTGCCAGCAGTTCCACTACCCCTTACAATGAGCAGTTCTTC
CASSSTTPYNEQFF
>-|TRBJ2-5|TRBV20-1|many
TGCAGTGCACGTCCTAAAGAGACCCAGTACTTC
CSARPKETQYF
>TRBD1|TRBJ1-1|TRBV29-1|-
TGCAGCGCCAAGACACAGGGGGGGACTGAAGCTTTCTTT
CSAKTQGGTEAFF
>TRBD2|TRBJ2-1|TRBV20-1|many
TGCAGTGCTTATAGCGGGAGGGCCTCCTACAATGAGCAGTTCTTC
CSAYSGRASYNEQFF
>-|TRBJ2-3|TRBV7-2|few
TGTGCCAGCAGCTCACCTGAGCGGGCTTTCACAGATACGCAGTATTTT
CASSSPERAFTDTQYF
>-|TRBJ2-5|TRBV7-2|few
TGTGCCAGCAGCTATTCCGAGACCCAGTACTTC
CASSYSETQYF
>-|TRBJ1-4|TRBV5-6|many
TGTGCCAGCAGCTTTTTGCAGGGTGGTGAAAAACTGTTTTTT
CASSFLQGGEKLFF
>-|TRBJ2-7|TRBV6-6|-
TGTGCCAGCAGTTACTTGGCGCGGGCGGGGCCCGAGCAGTACTTC
CASSYLARAGPEQYF
>-|TRBJ2-7|TRBV18|few
TGTGCCAGCTCACCCTCGCGGGACCCCTACGAGCAGTACTTC
CASSPSRDPYEQYF
>TRBD2|TRBJ2-1|TRBV20-1|few
TGCAGCGCGAGCGGGAGTAGTGAGCAGTTCTTC
CSASGSSEQFF
>-|TRBJ2-7|TRBV7-2|-
TGTGCCAGCAGCCCTCGGACTCGCTCCTACGAGCAGTACTTC
CASSPRTRSYEQYF
>-|TRBJ2-4|TRBV28|few
TGTGCCAGCGGACCGGGGCCGGCTATAAACATTCAGTACTTC
CASGPGPAINIQYF
>-|TRBJ2-7|TRBV21-1|-
TGTGCCAGCAGCAAAAGCACCGGTCAGGGGCAGACCTACGAGCAGTACTTC
CASSKSTGQGQTYEQYF
>-|TRBJ2-2|TRBV6-5|few
TGTGCCAGCAGTTACTCGAGAGCCGGGGAGCTGTTTTTT
CASSYSRAGELFF
>-|TRBJ2-3|TRBV27|few
TGTGCCAGCAGTCTTACCGGGACGGGGAAGACGACGCAGTATTTT
CASSLTGTGKTTQYF
>-|TRBJ1-1|TRBV6-5|-
TGTGCCAGCAGTTATCGGAACACTGAAGCTTTCTTT
CASSYRNTEAFF
>-|TRBJ2-2|TRBV21-1|-
TGTGCCAGCAGCGGACCAAAGCGGGCAGCCGGGGAGCTGTTTTTT
CASSGPKRAAGELFF
>TRBD1|TRBJ2-2|TRBV27|few
TGTGCCAGCACGGACAGGGTCACTGGGGAGCTGTTTTTT
CASTDRVTGELFF
>-|TRBJ1-1|TRBV19|few
TGTGCCAGTATTTCAGCGCACGAGGGGACTGAAGCTTTCTTT
CASISAHEGTEAFF
>-|TRBJ2-5|TRBV4-1|few
TGCGCCAGCAGCCAAGATCTCGGTGGGAGAAGTGAGACCCAGTACTTC
CASSQDLGGRSETQYF
>-|TRBJ2-1|TRBV20-1|-
TGCAGTGCTAGAGATCGCAGGAAGGGGTCCTACAATGAGCAGTTCTTC
CSARDRRKGSYNEQFF
>-|TRBJ2-7|TRBV5-1|few
TGCGCCAGCAGCTTGAACGTACTCGGGGCCTCCGGCGAGCAGTACTTC
CASSLNVLGASGEQYF
>-|TRBJ1-6|TRBV7-2|-
TGTGCCAGCAGCCCTATGCCGAGGGATTCACCCCTCCACTTT
CASSPMPRDSPLHF
>-|TRBJ2-3|TRBV20-1|few
TGCAGTGCTAGAGATCGCCGGGGCCGCGATACGCAGTATTTT
CSARDRRGRDTQYF
>-|TRBJ1-1|TRBV29-1|-
TGCAGCGTTGATGCAGGAAGTCGGGCTTTCTTT
CSVDAGSRAFF